This TCR beta chain was sequenced during a study of Tregs in tolerant kidney transplant recipients. With respect to this clone: Its antigen is currently unknown.

Libraries were prepared by immunoSEQ multiplex PCR; TCRdb keeps only in-frame clonotypes and omits some of them. The data contain some 70,000 clones, about four fifths of them singletons. Study conclusions and caveats: Findings come from small patient numbers and require larger validation.

V trimming: 4 bases; J trimming: 7 bases; junction bases outside the gene matches: 4. Germline V lookup: CDR1 SGHKS, CDR2 YYEKEE (reference sequence). This CDR3 has 13 amino acids. Unstimulated Tregs (CD4+CD25+CD127-) and CD4+CD25- non-Tregs were sorted from PBMCs. Sequences were obtained from CD4+ T cells from blood. J is TRBJ1-3 and V is TRBV5-5, with TRBD1 matching 8 bases. The receptor comes from a human donor in good health. The DNA for the CDR3 is TGTGCCAGCAGCCTTGGACAGGGTAACACCATATATTTT. Translation gives CASSLGQGNTIYF.